The entry below gives a single T cell receptor beta chain sequence along with its context. CDR1 and CDR2 (germline): SGHTA, FQGNSA. V lost 2 bases and J lost 5; bases outside the gene matches: 11. The CDR3 extends over 16 amino acids. This sample is drawn from a study of cytomegalovirus exposure and HLA in healthy donors. TCRdb's copy holds only in-frame clones and misses some; the assay was immunoSEQ multiplex PCR. The sample has about 120,000 clones; 70% to 90% are singletons. J is TRBJ2-7 and V is TRBV7-2; 8 nucleotides match TRBD2. What was sequenced was PBMCs. The sequence was collected from a woman in her 30s in good health and CMV-seropositive. Here the CDR3 reads CASSLQAGSGSHEQYF. CDR3 bases: TGTGCCAGCAGCTTACAGGCTGGGAGCGGGAGCCACGAGCAGTACTTC.